Following are 6 T cell receptor beta chains from one sample sequenced in a study of identical twins. TCRdb passed the 5' RACE reads through MiXCR, listing each CDR3 protein once. The sample lists about 150,000 distinct CDR3 sequences, approximately 4% seen once, with more than 7% in the top ten. Sequenced input: memory T cells sorted from blood. The receptor source for this set is a man between 18 and 29 years old in good health.

This clonotype was observed at least ten times. The gene calls are TRBV6-1 and TRBJ1-5; unclear D gene. The germline V gene has CDR1 MNHNS and CDR2 SASEGT. V was trimmed by 4 bases and J by 3 bases, leaving 13 bases between them. CDR3 size: 15 residues. The CDR3 reads CASSVLAGFNQPQHF. CDR3 in DNA: TGTGCCAGCAGTGTCTTGGCCGGTTTCAATCAGCCCCAGCATTTT.

This clonotype appeared many times. The rearrangement joins TRBV20-1 to TRBJ1-2, with D possibly TRBD1 on 5 matching bases. Germline V gene lookup returns CDR1 DFQATT and CDR2 SNEGSKA (reference sequence). This CDR3 contains 14 residues. V was trimmed by 3 bases and J by 3 bases, leaving 14 bases between them. The CDR3, as DNA: TGCAGTGCTAGGTACAGGCGGTCCGACTATGGCTACACCTTC. It translates to CSARYRRSDYGYTF.

This clonotype was detected ten times or more. The V call is TRBV29-1, the J call TRBJ2-7; the match to TRBD2 covers 11 bases. Unmatched junction bases numbered 3, after V lost 6 bases and J lost 2 bases. The CDR3 spans 13 residues. CDR1 SQVTM and CDR2 ANQGSEA come from the germline V gene. The CDR3 is CSVTSGGPYEQYF. CDR3 coding DNA: TGCAGCGTCACTAGCGGGGGACCCTACGAGCAGTACTTC.

This clonotype showed up many times. The rearrangement links TRBV11-3 to TRBJ2-5, with a tentative D call TRBD2 (6 bases). The germline gives CDR1 SGHNT, CDR2 YENEEA. The CDR3 has 14 residues. V dropped 5 bases and J dropped 1 base, with 11 bases sitting between them. The CDR3 protein is CASSPPGLQETQYF. Written as DNA, the CDR3 is TGTGCCAGCAGCCCTCCGGGACTCCAAGAGACCCAGTACTTC.

This clonotype was counted at least ten times. The chain is built from TRBV5-4 and TRBJ2-1; 8 positions match TRBD2. The CDR3 is 15 residues long. Germline CDR1 and CDR2: SGHNT and YYREEE (reference sequence). The trim removed 6 bases at V and 1 base at J, leaving 6 bases unmatched. In nucleotides, the CDR3 is TGTGCCAGCAAGGCGGGAGGTCGTTCCTACAATGAGCAGTTCTTC. Translated: CASKAGGRSYNEQFF.

In this sample, this clonotype turned up many times. The chain combines TRBV9 with TRBJ1-4; D might be TRBD1 (5 bases). CDR1 and CDR2 (germline): SGDLS, YYNGEE. This CDR3 has 16 amino acids. Trimming removed 4 bases at V and 7 bases at J, with 20 bases between. The CDR3 reads CASSLGGAVTGEKLFF. The CDR3 nucleotides are TGTGCCAGCAGCCTCGGGGGTGCAGTCACAGGTGAAAAACTGTTTTTT.